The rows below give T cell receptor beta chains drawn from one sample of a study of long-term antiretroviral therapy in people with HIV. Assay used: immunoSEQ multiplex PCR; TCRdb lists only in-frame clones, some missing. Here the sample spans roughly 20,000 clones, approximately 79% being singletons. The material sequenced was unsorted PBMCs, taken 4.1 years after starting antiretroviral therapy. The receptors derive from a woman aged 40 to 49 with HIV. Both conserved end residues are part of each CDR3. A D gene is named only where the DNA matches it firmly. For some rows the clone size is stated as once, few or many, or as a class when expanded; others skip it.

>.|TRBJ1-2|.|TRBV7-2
CASSLVSGINYGYTF
TGTGCCAGCAGCTTAGTGTCAGGGATCAACTATGGCTACACCTTC
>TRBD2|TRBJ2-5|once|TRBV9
CASSVASGGLQETQYF
TGTGCCAGCAGCGTAGCGAGCGGGGGGCTTCAAGAGACCCAGTACTTC
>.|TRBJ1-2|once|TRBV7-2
CASSSNRAGYGYTF
TGTGCCAGCAGCTCAAATCGGGCGGGCTATGGCTACACCTTC
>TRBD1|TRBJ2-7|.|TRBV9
CASSALRTGDREEQYF
TGTGCCAGCAGCGCGCTACGGACAGGCGATCGAGAGGAGCAGTACTTC
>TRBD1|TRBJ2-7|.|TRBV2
CASSPNLGQDYEQYF
TGTGCCAGCAGTCCCAACCTGGGACAGGACTACGAGCAGTACTTC
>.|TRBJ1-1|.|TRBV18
CASSPPYTEAFF
TGTGCCAGCTCACCACCCTACACTGAAGCTTTCTTT
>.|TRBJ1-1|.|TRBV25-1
CASSMVLNTEAFF
TGTGCCAGCAGTATGGTTCTGAACACTGAAGCTTTCTTT
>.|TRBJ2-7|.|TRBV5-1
CASSLVGPAYEQYF
TGCGCCAGCAGCTTGGTGGGCCCCGCCTACGAGCAGTACTTC
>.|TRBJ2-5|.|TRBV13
CASSSPPRSARQTQYF
TGTGCCAGCAGCTCGCCCCCAAGGAGTGCACGGCAGACCCAGTACTTC
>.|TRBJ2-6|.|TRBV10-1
CASSQDSSSGANVLTF
TGCGCCAGCAGCCAGGACAGCAGCTCTGGGGCCAACGTCCTGACTTTC
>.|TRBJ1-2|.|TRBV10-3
CAISDLGEQDYGYTF
TGTGCCATCAGTGATTTGGGGGAACAGGACTATGGCTACACCTTC
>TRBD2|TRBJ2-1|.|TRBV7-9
CASSLASLPSGGRQFF
TGTGCCAGCAGCTTAGCATCATTACCTAGCGGGGGGCGGCAGTTCTTC
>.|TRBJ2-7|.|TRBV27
CASRETGTYEQYF
TGTGCCAGCAGAGAAACAGGGACCTACGAGCAGTACTTC
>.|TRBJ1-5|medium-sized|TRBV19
CASSIFTGYSNQPQHF
TGTGCCAGTAGTATATTTACCGGGTATAGCAATCAGCCCCAGCATTTT
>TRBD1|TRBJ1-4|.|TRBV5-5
CASSLTGTGSEKLFF
TGTGCCAGCAGTCTCACCGGGACAGGGAGTGAAAAACTGTTTTTT
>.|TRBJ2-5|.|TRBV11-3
CASSYGGGLEETQYF
TGTGCCAGCAGCTATGGAGGGGGCCTTGAGGAGACCCAGTACTTC
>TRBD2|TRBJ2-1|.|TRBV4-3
CASSRRLAGLNNEQFF
TGCGCCAGCAGCCGCCGACTAGCGGGGCTAAACAATGAGCAGTTCTTC
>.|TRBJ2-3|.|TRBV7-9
CASSPRGPDTQYF
TGTGCCAGCAGCCCACGGGGCCCAGATACGCAGTATTTT
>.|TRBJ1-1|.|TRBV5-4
CASSLGGIEAFF
TGTGCCAGCAGCTTGGGAGGGATTGAAGCTTTCTTT
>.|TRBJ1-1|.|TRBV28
CASSLELLTEAFF
TGTGCCAGCAGTTTGGAGCTCCTCACTGAAGCTTTCTTT
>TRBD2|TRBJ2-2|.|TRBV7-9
CASKAGGYTGELFF
TGTGCCAGCAAGGCGGGGGGATACACCGGGGAGCTGTTTTTT
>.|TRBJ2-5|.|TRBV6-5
CASKGDEKETQYF
TGTGCCAGCAAAGGCGATGAGAAGGAGACCCAGTACTTC
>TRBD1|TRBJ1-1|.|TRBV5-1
CASSLIGTGNTEAFF
TGCGCCAGCAGCTTGATTGGGACAGGCAACACTGAAGCTTTCTTT
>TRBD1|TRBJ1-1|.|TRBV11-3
CASSPDREAYTEAFF
TGTGCCAGCAGCCCGGACAGGGAGGCGTACACTGAAGCTTTCTTT
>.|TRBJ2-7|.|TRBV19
CASSIIPGPTLLYEQYF
TGTGCCAGTAGTATCATACCGGGACCTACACTCCTCTACGAGCAGTACTTC
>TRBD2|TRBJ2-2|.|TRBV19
CNRTSGRASWGTGELFF
TGTAACCGGACTAGCGGGAGGGCGAGCTGGGGCACCGGGGAGCTGTTTTTT
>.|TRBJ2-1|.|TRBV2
CASSLGAGYNEQFF
TGTGCCAGCAGTCTGGGGGCAGGCTACAATGAGCAGTTCTTC
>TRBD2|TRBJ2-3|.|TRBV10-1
CASSGLAGFTDTQYF
TGCGCCAGCAGTGGACTAGCGGGGTTCACAGATACGCAGTATTTT
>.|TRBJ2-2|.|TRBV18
CASSPPYGLSTGELFF
TGTGCCAGCTCACCACCGTACGGACTAAGCACCGGGGAGCTGTTTTTT
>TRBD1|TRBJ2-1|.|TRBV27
CASSRGQGAGNEQFF
TGTGCCAGCAGTCGCGGACAGGGGGCGGGTAATGAGCAGTTCTTC
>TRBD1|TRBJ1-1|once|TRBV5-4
CASSQTGDTEAFF
TGTGCCAGCAGCCAAACAGGGGACACTGAAGCTTTCTTT